These T cell receptor beta chains were read from a single sample in a study of CD8 T cells in Susac syndrome. TCRdb re-called the immunoSEQ multiplex PCR reads with MiXCR, one entry per CDR3 protein. The repertoire holds about 110,000 distinct CDR3 sequences, 94% seen once, with roughly 0.38% in the top ten. Sequenced material: CD8+ T cells from PBMCs. The receptors were sampled from a human donor with Susac syndrome. The CDR3 runs from the conserved cysteine through the conserved F or W. D genes are given only for firm matches. Some rows have no size entry. The others give once, few or many, or a class for an expanded clone.

J: TRBJ1-2; D: TRBD1; V: TRBV29-1; length: 15; size: -; DNA: TGCAGCGACTACTCTTACAGGGGGCGCGCCTATGGCTACACCTTC; CDR3: CSDYSYRGRAYGYTF
J: TRBJ2-1; D: TRBD1; V: TRBV7-6; length: 15; size: once; DNA: TGTGCCAGCAGCCCGACAGGGTCCTCGGGGAATGAGCAGTTCTTC; CDR3: CASSPTGSSGNEQFF
J: TRBJ2-3; D: -; V: TRBV29-1; length: 11; size: -; DNA: TGCAGCGTTGAAGGCCTCTCTACGCAGTATTTT; CDR3: CSVEGLSTQYF
J: TRBJ1-2; D: -; V: TRBV27; length: 11; size: -; DNA: TGTGCCAGCAGTTCAGGGAATGGCTACACCTTC; CDR3: CASSSGNGYTF
J: TRBJ2-3; D: -; V: TRBV6-5; length: 14; size: -; DNA: TGTGCCAGCAGTTCCGGACCAGGCACAGATACGCAGTATTTT; CDR3: CASSSGPGTDTQYF
J: TRBJ2-5; D: -; V: TRBV7-2; length: 12; size: -; DNA: TGTGCCAGCAGCCCTACCGCAAAGACCCAGTACTTC; CDR3: CASSPTAKTQYF
J: TRBJ2-3; D: TRBD2; V: TRBV4-1; length: 15; size: -; DNA: TGCGCCAGTGACCGAGCGGGGGTTAGCACAGATACGCAGTATTTT; CDR3: CASDRAGVSTDTQYF
J: TRBJ2-3; D: TRBD1; V: TRBV3-1; length: 14; size: once; DNA: TGTGCCAGCAGCCCGGGACAGAGCACAGATACGCAGTATTTT; CDR3: CASSPGQSTDTQYF
J: TRBJ2-7; D: -; V: TRBV15; length: 15; size: -; DNA: TGTGCCACCAGCGGGACCGATCGGCCCTTCTACGAGCAGTACTTC; CDR3: CATSGTDRPFYEQYF
J: TRBJ1-2; D: TRBD1; V: TRBV12-3/TRBV12-4; length: 15; size: -; DNA: TGTGCCAGCAGTCAGGCGGGACAGGGGGCCTTTGGCTACACCTTC; CDR3: CASSQAGQGAFGYTF
J: TRBJ1-2; D: -; V: TRBV6-4; length: 18; size: -; DNA: TGTGCCAGCAGTGACCTCATACCGGACCGTCTCACGCGCAATGGCTACACCTTC; CDR3: CASSDLIPDRLTRNGYTF
J: TRBJ1-5; D: -; V: TRBV21-1; length: 16; size: -; DNA: TGTGCCAGCAGCGGAGGGGCCCGCGGTGGCAATCAGCCCCAGCATTTT; CDR3: CASSGGARGGNQPQHF
J: TRBJ2-3; D: TRBD2; V: TRBV9; length: 16; size: -; DNA: TGTGCCAGCACCGATACCATAGCGGGGAGCACAGATACGCAGTATTTT; CDR3: CASTDTIAGSTDTQYF
J: TRBJ2-3; D: -; V: TRBV13; length: 15; size: -; DNA: TGTGCCAGCAGCTCCCGGGCCACTAGCACAGATACGCAGTATTTT; CDR3: CASSSRATSTDTQYF
J: TRBJ2-5; D: TRBD1; V: TRBV4-1; length: 19; size: -; DNA: TGCGCCAGCAGCCAAGTTTTCGACAGGGGCAGGGGCGAAGAAGAGACCCAGTACTTC; CDR3: CASSQVFDRGRGEEETQYF
J: TRBJ1-6; D: TRBD1; V: TRBV12-3/TRBV12-4; length: 15; size: -; DNA: TGTGCCAGCACCGGGACAGGCCAGGCGAATTCACCCCTCCACTTT; CDR3: CASTGTGQANSPLHF
J: TRBJ1-1; D: -; V: TRBV24-1; length: 14; size: once; DNA: TGTGCCACCAGTGATTTGATCTGGACCCCGGAAGCTTTCTTT; CDR3: CATSDLIWTPEAFF
J: TRBJ2-7; D: -; V: TRBV6-2/TRBV6-3; length: 13; size: -; DNA: TGTGCCAGCGGGCCGGTGAGCTCCTACGAGCAGTACTTC; CDR3: CASGPVSSYEQYF
J: TRBJ1-1; D: -; V: TRBV20-1; length: 14; size: once; DNA: TGCAGTGCTAGAGATGGGGGCGGGAACACTGAAGCTTTCTTT; CDR3: CSARDGGGNTEAFF
J: TRBJ1-2; D: TRBD1; V: TRBV5-1; length: 14; size: -; DNA: TGCGCCAGCAGCTTCCGGCAGGGGGGCGATGGCTACACCTTC; CDR3: CASSFRQGGDGYTF
J: TRBJ1-2; D: -; V: TRBV9; length: 16; size: -; DNA: TGTGCCAGCAGCGCTCCGGATACCGGCCCAGGATATGGCTACACCTTC; CDR3: CASSAPDTGPGYGYTF
J: TRBJ2-5; D: -; V: TRBV5-4; length: 13; size: -; DNA: TGTGCCAGCAGCACGGACAGCCAAGAGACCCAGTACTTC; CDR3: CASSTDSQETQYF
J: TRBJ1-2; D: TRBD1; V: TRBV20-1; length: 16; size: -; DNA: TGCAGTGCTAGGAAGACAGGGGTGGAAACTAACTATGGCTACACCTTC; CDR3: CSARKTGVETNYGYTF
J: TRBJ1-6; D: -; V: TRBV2; length: 12; size: -; DNA: TGTGCCAGCAAGACGGGGAATTCACCCCTCCACTTT; CDR3: CASKTGNSPLHF
J: TRBJ1-2; D: -; V: TRBV12-3/TRBV12-4; length: 14; size: -; DNA: TGTGCCAGCAGTTATTTCTATAGTGGTAATGGCTACACCTTC; CDR3: CASSYFYSGNGYTF
J: TRBJ2-5; D: TRBD1; V: TRBV7-9; length: 15; size: -; DNA: TGTGCCAGCAGCTTAAGAATTGGGACAGGGGAGACCCAGTACTTC; CDR3: CASSLRIGTGETQYF
J: TRBJ1-2; D: -; V: TRBV9; length: 15; size: -; DNA: TGTGCCAGCAGCCCTCGGGACGGAGGAATGTATGGCTACACCTTC; CDR3: CASSPRDGGMYGYTF
J: TRBJ2-3; D: -; V: TRBV9; length: 16; size: -; DNA: TGTGCCAGCAGCGCCCCCGGGGGTACTAGCACAGATACGCAGTATTTT; CDR3: CASSAPGGTSTDTQYF
J: TRBJ2-1; D: TRBD2; V: TRBV25-1; length: 14; size: -; DNA: TGTGCCAGCAGTGTTAGCGGGGGGGGAAATGAGCAGTTCTTC; CDR3: CASSVSGGGNEQFF
J: TRBJ2-2; D: -; V: TRBV11-2; length: 13; size: -; DNA: TGTGCCAGCAGTTTTGCACAGGTCGGGGAGCTGTTTTTT; CDR3: CASSFAQVGELFF
J: TRBJ1-2; D: -; V: TRBV7-8; length: 15; size: once; DNA: TGTGCCAGCAGCTTTGAGGGACCCTCGAACTATGGCTACACCTTC; CDR3: CASSFEGPSNYGYTF
J: TRBJ1-3; D: TRBD1; V: TRBV18; length: 18; size: -; DNA: TGTGCCAGCTCACCCCGGGACAGCCCGCAGATCTCTGGAAACACCATATATTTT; CDR3: CASSPRDSPQISGNTIYF
J: TRBJ1-6; D: TRBD1; V: TRBV28; length: 14; size: -; DNA: TGTGCCAGCAGTTTAGGGACAGGGCCTTCACCCCTCCACTTT; CDR3: CASSLGTGPSPLHF
J: TRBJ2-2; D: -; V: TRBV7-7; length: 11; size: -; DNA: TGTGCCAGCAGCTTAAACGGGGAGCTGTTTTTT; CDR3: CASSLNGELFF
J: TRBJ2-1; D: -; V: TRBV6-4; length: 13; size: -; DNA: TGTGCCAGCAGTGAGGACAGCTACAATGAGCAGTTCTTC; CDR3: CASSEDSYNEQFF
J: TRBJ2-7; D: -; V: TRBV2; length: 14; size: -; DNA: TGTGCCAGCAGTGAATTCGTGGGCCACTACGAGCAGTACTTC; CDR3: CASSEFVGHYEQYF
J: TRBJ2-1; D: -; V: TRBV7-8; length: 14; size: -; DNA: TGTGCCAGCAGCTTATTGATCTTGGGGGGGCCCCTGTTCTTC; CDR3: CASSLLILGGPLFF
J: TRBJ2-7; D: -; V: TRBV7-9; length: 17; size: -; DNA: TGTGCCAGCAGCCAATTTCCGGGACAAAGGAGCTCCTACGAGCAGTACTTC; CDR3: CASSQFPGQRSSYEQYF
J: TRBJ1-1; D: -; V: TRBV6-2/TRBV6-3; length: 14; size: -; DNA: TGTGCCAGCAGTTACAGGGAGATGAACACTGAAGCTTTCTTT; CDR3: CASSYREMNTEAFF
J: TRBJ2-5; D: TRBD2; V: TRBV12-3/TRBV12-4; length: 16; size: -; DNA: TGTGCCAGCAGCCATAGCGGGGGCCTGTACCAAGAGACCCAGTACTTC; CDR3: CASSHSGGLYQETQYF
J: TRBJ2-5; D: -; V: TRBV4-1; length: 16; size: -; DNA: TGCGCCAGCAGCCAAATGGCACAGGGAGGACAAGAGACCCAGTACTTC; CDR3: CASSQMAQGGQETQYF
J: TRBJ1-2; D: -; V: TRBV12-3/TRBV12-4; length: 13; size: -; DNA: TGTGCCAGCAGTTTCGGCAGCTACTATGGCTACACCTTC; CDR3: CASSFGSYYGYTF
J: TRBJ2-3; D: TRBD2; V: TRBV29-1; length: 14; size: once; DNA: TGCAGCGTTGTCGGTTCCCGCGGGGGGGATACGCAGTATTTT; CDR3: CSVVGSRGGDTQYF
J: TRBJ1-2; D: TRBD1; V: TRBV15; length: 15; size: -; DNA: TGTGCCACCAGCAGACAATCTGACAGGGAGGATGGCTACACCTTC; CDR3: CATSRQSDREDGYTF
J: TRBJ2-7; D: -; V: TRBV9; length: 14; size: -; DNA: TGTGCCAGCAGCGTCTCAGGGAATTCCGGTGAGCAGTACTTC; CDR3: CASSVSGNSGEQYF
J: TRBJ2-7; D: -; V: TRBV25-1; length: 17; size: -; DNA: TGTGCCAGCAGTGAATATGCATCGACAGGGACTAGCTACGAGCAGTACTTC; CDR3: CASSEYASTGTSYEQYF
J: TRBJ2-7; D: -; V: TRBV4-1; length: 15; size: -; DNA: TGCGCCAGCAGCCAAGAGCCAGGGCCAGCCTACGAGCAGTACTTC; CDR3: CASSQEPGPAYEQYF
J: TRBJ1-6; D: -; V: TRBV24-1; length: 17; size: once; DNA: TGTGCCACCAGTGATTTCGTCCCTCCGGGCCATAATTCACCCCTCCACTTT; CDR3: CATSDFVPPGHNSPLHF
J: TRBJ2-3; D: -; V: TRBV7-2; length: 14; size: -; DNA: TGTGCCAGCACCTCCGCACTGCCAACAGATACGCAGTATTTT; CDR3: CASTSALPTDTQYF
J: TRBJ2-3; D: -; V: TRBV5-1; length: 17; size: -; DNA: TGCGCCAGCAGCTCCGGGACCGCATTATCTGGCACAGATACGCAGTATTTT; CDR3: CASSSGTALSGTDTQYF
J: TRBJ1-5; D: TRBD1; V: TRBV6-1; length: 16; size: -; DNA: TGTGCCAGCAGCCCACCCCGACAGGGGCGCAATCAGCCCCAGCATTTT; CDR3: CASSPPRQGRNQPQHF
J: TRBJ2-7; D: -; V: TRBV5-4; length: 13; size: few; DNA: TGTGCCAGCAGCTTGCGAGGGAGCTACGAGCAGTACTTC; CDR3: CASSLRGSYEQYF
J: TRBJ1-2; D: -; V: TRBV12-3/TRBV12-4; length: 12; size: -; DNA: TGTGCCAGCAGTTTAGCGGTCGGGGGCTACACCTTC; CDR3: CASSLAVGGYTF
J: TRBJ1-5; D: TRBD1; V: TRBV20-1; length: 14; size: -; DNA: TGCAGTGCTCCGGCAGGGGGCGCGGGTCAGCCCCAGCATTTT; CDR3: CSAPAGGAGQPQHF
J: TRBJ2-3; D: -; V: TRBV3-1; length: 14; size: once; DNA: TGTGCCAGCAGCCAAGAGGCGGACACAGATACGCAGTATTTT; CDR3: CASSQEADTDTQYF